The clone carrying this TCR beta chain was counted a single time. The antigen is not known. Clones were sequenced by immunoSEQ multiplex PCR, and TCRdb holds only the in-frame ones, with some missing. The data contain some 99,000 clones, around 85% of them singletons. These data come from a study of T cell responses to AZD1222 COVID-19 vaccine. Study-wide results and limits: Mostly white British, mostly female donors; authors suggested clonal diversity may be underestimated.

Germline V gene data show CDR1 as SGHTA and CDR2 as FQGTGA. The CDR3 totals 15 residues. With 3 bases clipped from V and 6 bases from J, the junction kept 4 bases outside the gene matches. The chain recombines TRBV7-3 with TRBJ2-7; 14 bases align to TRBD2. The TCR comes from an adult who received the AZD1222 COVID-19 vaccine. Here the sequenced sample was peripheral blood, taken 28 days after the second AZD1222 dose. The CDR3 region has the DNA TGTGCCAGCAGCTTTTCCGGGACTAGCGGGAGCGAGCAGTACTTC. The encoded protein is CASSFSGTSGSEQYF. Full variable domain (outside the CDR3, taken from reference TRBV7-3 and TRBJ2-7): GAGVSQTPSNKVTEKGKYVELRCDPISGHTALYWYRQSLGQGPEFLIYFQGTGAADDSGLPNDRFFAVRPEGSVSTLKIQRTERGDSAVYLCASSFSGTSGSEQYFGPGTRLTVT.